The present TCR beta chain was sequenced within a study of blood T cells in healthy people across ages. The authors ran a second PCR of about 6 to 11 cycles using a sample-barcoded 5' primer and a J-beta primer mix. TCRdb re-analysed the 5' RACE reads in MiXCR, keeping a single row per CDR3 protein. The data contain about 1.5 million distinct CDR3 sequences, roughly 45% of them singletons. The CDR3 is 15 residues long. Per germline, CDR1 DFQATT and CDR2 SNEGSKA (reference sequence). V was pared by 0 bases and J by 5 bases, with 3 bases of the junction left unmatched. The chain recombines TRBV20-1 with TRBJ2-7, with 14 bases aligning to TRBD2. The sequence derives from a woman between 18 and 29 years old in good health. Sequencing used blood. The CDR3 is CSAREGLAGVDEQYF. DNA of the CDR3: TGCAGTGCTAGAGAGGGACTAGCGGGAGTAGACGAGCAGTACTTC.